This TCR beta chain stems from a study of technical replicates of blood from four donors. Per the germline V gene, CDR1 is SGHKS and CDR2 is YYEKEE (reference sequence). The CDR3 is 13 residues long. With 3 bases removed from V and 9 bases from J, the gap between germline ends came to 15 bases. The method was immunoSEQ multiplex PCR; TCRdb's version includes in-frame clones alone and lacks a portion of them. The sample includes 65,000 to 90,000 clones, roughly nine tenths seen only once; the top ten take more than 0.25%. Only one count was recorded for this clone. Sequenced: T cells isolated from PBMCs. The rearrangement joins TRBV5-5 to TRBJ1-1; D might be TRBD1 (5 bases). The TCR comes from a human donor in good health. Here the CDR3 reads CASSSFRVSKAFF. CDR3 nucleotide sequence: TGTGCCAGCAGCTCCTTCAGGGTCTCGAAAGCTTTCTTT.